This is a list of T cell receptor beta chains from one sample in a study of shared T cell receptors in the human thymus. This table comes from immunoSEQ multiplex PCR, and its TCRdb copy is limited to in-frame clones, with some not included. Of hundreds of thousands of clones listed, approximately 80% are singletons. The same specimen was also included in a second study, on human thymus T cells.

The sequenced material came from thymocytes. These receptors were obtained from a boy younger than two with a congenital heart defect. The CDR3 runs from the conserved cysteine through the conserved F or W.

CDR3 protein	J gene	V gene
CSVEEVGRNEQFF	TRBJ2-1	TRBV29-1
CASSLRLGADPEAFF	TRBJ1-1	TRBV5-1
CASSFLGQGYEQYF	TRBJ2-7	TRBV27
CASSPLGHRTDTQYF	TRBJ2-3	TRBV28
CASSQVPSGIWGPYNEQFF	TRBJ2-1	TRBV4-3
CASSFPLPRPQHF	TRBJ1-5	TRBV27
CASSELGGEGQETQYF	TRBJ2-5	TRBV6-1
CASSGERDQTREQYF	TRBJ2-7	TRBV25-1
CASGLFGGGDTGELFF	TRBJ2-2	TRBV12-5
CASGHPGLSQYF	TRBJ2-5	TRBV19
CASGRGRDSYEQYF	TRBJ2-7	TRBV9
CASSGQPTGELFF	TRBJ2-2	TRBV10-1
CASSPMPGGTGELFF	TRBJ2-2	TRBV7-7
CASTPTGRRSYEQYF	TRBJ2-7	TRBV4-1
CAWTSGNYGYTF	TRBJ1-2	TRBV30
CASSWKALQGTYEQYF	TRBJ2-7	TRBV5-5
CASSIGTSGRSDTQYF	TRBJ2-3	TRBV4-1
CASSLIEQVYGYTF	TRBJ1-2	TRBV7-9
CAIDRPRGGYTF	TRBJ1-2	TRBV7-2
CASSRGTSGGETQYF	TRBJ2-5	TRBV5-4
CASSLLRSNRDNRTDTQYF	TRBJ2-3	TRBV28
CASSMGRTSGSHQDTQYF	TRBJ2-3	TRBV19
CASRQGATGELFF	TRBJ2-2	TRBV19
CASSQARDLAGGETQYF	TRBJ2-5	TRBV4-2
CASSYSQLNTEAFF	TRBJ1-1	TRBV5-1
CASSLMGRSTGELFF	TRBJ2-2	TRBV28
CASRRVEGMDSYNEQFF	TRBJ2-1	TRBV2
CASSEPIAGGQTDTQYF	TRBJ2-3	TRBV2
CASSLEVAGKLYEQYF	TRBJ2-7	TRBV7-2
CASSQGAPYQGDEQFF	TRBJ2-1	TRBV4-1
CASSPLQRARLHEQYF	TRBJ2-7	TRBV28
CASSLAPSGIYEQYF	TRBJ2-7	TRBV11-2
CASSPESGKSSHEQYF	TRBJ2-7	TRBV5-1
CASPFSPLAGVPYNEQFF	TRBJ2-1	TRBV2
CASSQDPWGGGEQYF	TRBJ2-7	TRBV4-3
CASSLGTGTGPGKLFF	TRBJ1-4	TRBV5-4
CARPSSLAKNIQYF	TRBJ2-4	TRBV14
CASSQGQGAFVSYNEQFF	TRBJ2-1	TRBV28
CASSWEGHDYNEQFF	TRBJ2-1	TRBV5-5
CASSQGNGIYEQYF	.	TRBV4-2
CAIKGPGGEQPQHF	TRBJ1-5	TRBV10-3
CASSSPTGGYTF	TRBJ1-2	TRBV28
CASSSTLQEVETTNEQFF	TRBJ2-1	TRBV27
CASSSTGTGGIDYGYTF	TRBJ1-2	TRBV28
CSVAGAAVGPQTDTQYF	TRBJ2-3	TRBV29-1
CASSPGTGYWETGELFF	TRBJ2-2	TRBV11-3
CASSSGVTEAFF	TRBJ1-1	TRBV28
CASSPTGGEQYF	TRBJ2-7	TRBV7-9
CASSQTSDYEQYF	TRBJ2-7	TRBV25-1
CASREERQLTGGAGTGELFF	TRBJ2-2	TRBV5-1
CASSLGPGGYNYEQFF	TRBJ2-1	TRBV5-1
CASGPPNTVYSNQPQHF	TRBJ1-5	TRBV12-5
CASSNLQGRGQPQHF	TRBJ1-5	TRBV19
CASSSTPRTDSNQPQHF	TRBJ1-5	TRBV5-1
CATSPAAGRLEQYF	TRBJ2-7	TRBV15
CASSLEGSNYGYTF	TRBJ1-2	TRBV5-1
CASSIGGNSGNTIYF	TRBJ1-3	TRBV19
CASSFFPPAGPAYNEQFF	TRBJ2-1	TRBV27
CASSLLPPDRDSDQPQHF	TRBJ1-5	TRBV27
CASSQVRASNQPQHF	TRBJ1-5	TRBV4-1